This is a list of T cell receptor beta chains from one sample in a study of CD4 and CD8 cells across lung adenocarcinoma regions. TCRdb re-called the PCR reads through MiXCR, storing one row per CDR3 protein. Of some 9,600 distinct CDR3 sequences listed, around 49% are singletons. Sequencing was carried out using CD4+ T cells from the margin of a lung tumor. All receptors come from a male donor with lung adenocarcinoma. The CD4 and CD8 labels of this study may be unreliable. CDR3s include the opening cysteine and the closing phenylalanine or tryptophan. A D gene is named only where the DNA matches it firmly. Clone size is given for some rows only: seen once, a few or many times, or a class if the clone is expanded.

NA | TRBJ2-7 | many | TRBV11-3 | CASSLDLRLTYEQYF | TGTGCCAGCAGCTTAGATCTGAGGCTTACATACGAGCAGTACTTC
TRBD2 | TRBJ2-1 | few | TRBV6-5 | CASSYSAGANNEQFF | TGTGCCAGCAGTTACTCAGCGGGAGCGAACAATGAGCAGTTCTTC
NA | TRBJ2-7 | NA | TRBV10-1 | CASSEPTYEQYF | TGCGCCAGCAGTGAGCCCACCTACGAGCAGTACTTC
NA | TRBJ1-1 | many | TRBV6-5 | CASSYSIRGSTEAFF | TGTGCCAGCAGTTACTCGATTCGGGGCTCCACTGAAGCTTTCTTT
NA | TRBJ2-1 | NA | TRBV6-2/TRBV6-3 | CASSYGFFERANNEQFF | TGTGCCAGCAGTTACGGGTTTTTTGAACGGGCCAACAATGAGCAGTTCTTC
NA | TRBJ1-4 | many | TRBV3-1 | CASSPRAGWNEKLFF | TGTGCCAGCAGCCCCAGAGCAGGGTGGAATGAAAAACTGTTTTTT
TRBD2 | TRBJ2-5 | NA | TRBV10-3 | CAAGEGSGEPDTQYF | TGTGCCGCGGGGGAGGGGAGCGGGGAGCCAGATACCCAGTACTTC
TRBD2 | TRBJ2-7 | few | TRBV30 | CAWSRLPAGGGEQYF | TGTGCCTGGAGTAGGCTACCCGCGGGGGGAGGCGAGCAGTACTTC
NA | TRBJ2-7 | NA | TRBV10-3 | CAISGPTGRRDKNTQYF | TGTGCCATCAGTGGCCCTACGGGGCGGAGAGACAAAAACACGCAGTACTTC
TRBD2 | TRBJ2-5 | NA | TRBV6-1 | CASAILAGGQETQYF | TGTGCCAGCGCTATTCTAGCGGGAGGCCAAGAGACCCAGTACTTC
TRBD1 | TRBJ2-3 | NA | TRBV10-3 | CAGMTGTDTQYF | TGTGCGGGCATGACAGGGACAGATACGCAGTATTTC
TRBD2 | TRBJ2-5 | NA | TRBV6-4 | CASSLTAGSGGWDPDTQYF | TGTGCCAGCAGTCTCACGGCGGGGAGCGGGGGATGGGACCCAGATACCCAGTACTTC
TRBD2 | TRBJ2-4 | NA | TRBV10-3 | CGRGGGLCAKDTQYF | TGTGGCCGCGGCGGGGGGCTGTGTGCCAAAGATACTCAGTACTTC
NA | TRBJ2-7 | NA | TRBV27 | CASSYGGLREQYF | TGTGCCAGCAGTTATGGCGGCTTGCGCGAGCAGTACTTC
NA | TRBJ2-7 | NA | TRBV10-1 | CAISSWGRSSYEQYF | TGCGCCATTAGCTCATGGGGGAGGAGCTCCTACGAGCAGTACTTC
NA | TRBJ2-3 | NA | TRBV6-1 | CASSKDSPGDTQYF | TGTGCCAGCTCAAAGGACAGCCCGGGGGATACGCAGTATTTT
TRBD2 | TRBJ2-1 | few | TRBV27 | CASSLPAGGLNEQFF | TGTGCCAGCAGTTTACCAGCGGGAGGTCTTAATGAGCAGTTCTTC
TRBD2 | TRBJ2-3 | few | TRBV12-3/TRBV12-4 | CASGVGTSGTDTQYF | TGTGCCAGCGGGGTCGGGACTAGCGGCACAGATACGCAGTATTTT
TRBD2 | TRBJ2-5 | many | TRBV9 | CASSELAASQETQYF | TGTGCCAGCAGCGAACTAGCGGCTAGCCAAGAGACCCAGTACTTC
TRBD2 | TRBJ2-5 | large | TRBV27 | CASRRLAGDPLQETQYF | TGTGCCAGCAGAAGACTAGCGGGAGATCCCTTACAAGAGACCCAGTACTTC
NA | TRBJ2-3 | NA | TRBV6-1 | CASSVPGLWATDTQYF | TGTGCCAGCAGTGTCCCGGGGCTGTGGGCCACAGATACGCAGTATTTT
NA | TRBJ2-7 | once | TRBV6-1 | CAGRGGRGADTQYF | TGTGCCGGCAGAGGGGGGCGTGGGGCAGATACGCAGTACTTC
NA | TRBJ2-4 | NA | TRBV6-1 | CGSTGPRGEDTQYF | TGTGGCAGCACGGGGCCGCGTGGGGAAGACACGCAGTACTTC
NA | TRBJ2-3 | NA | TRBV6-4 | CAGSGSTDTDTQYF | TGTGCGGGCAGCGGTAGCACCGACACAGATACGCAGTATTTT
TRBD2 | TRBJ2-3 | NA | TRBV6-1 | CASSEAGVRLAGARSTGEQYF | TGTGCCAGCAGTGAAGCAGGAGTAAGGCTAGCGGGGGCCCGGAGCACAGGGGAGCAGTATTTT
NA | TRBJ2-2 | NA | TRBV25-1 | CASRREGGTGELFF | TGTGCCAGCAGGAGGGAGGGGGGAACCGGGGAGCTGTTTTTT
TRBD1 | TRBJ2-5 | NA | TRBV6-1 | CASSVGTVAETQYF | TGTGCCAGCAGTGTGGGGACAGTTGCCGAGACCCAGTACTTC
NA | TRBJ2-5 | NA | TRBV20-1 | CSARERAPGETQYF | TGCAGTGCTAGAGAGAGGGCCCCTGGGGAGACCCAGTACTTC
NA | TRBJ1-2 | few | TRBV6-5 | CASSYPQGGGYTF | TGTGCCAGCAGTTACCCACAGGGTGGCGGCTACACCTTC
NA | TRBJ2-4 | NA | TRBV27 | CARGTGAKDTQYF | TGTGCCAGGGGGACGGGAGCCAAAGACACTCAGTACTTC
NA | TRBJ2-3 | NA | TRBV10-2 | CASWGAAGTDTQFF | TGCGCCAGCTGGGGGGCGGCTGGCACAGATACGCAGTTTTTT
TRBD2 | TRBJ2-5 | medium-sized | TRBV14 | CASSQGTSGQETQYF | TGTGCCAGCAGCCAAGGGACTAGCGGACAAGAGACCCAGTACTTC
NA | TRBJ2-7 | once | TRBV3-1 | CASSPTGYEQYF | TGTGCCAGCAGCCCAACAGGGTACGAGCAGTACTTC